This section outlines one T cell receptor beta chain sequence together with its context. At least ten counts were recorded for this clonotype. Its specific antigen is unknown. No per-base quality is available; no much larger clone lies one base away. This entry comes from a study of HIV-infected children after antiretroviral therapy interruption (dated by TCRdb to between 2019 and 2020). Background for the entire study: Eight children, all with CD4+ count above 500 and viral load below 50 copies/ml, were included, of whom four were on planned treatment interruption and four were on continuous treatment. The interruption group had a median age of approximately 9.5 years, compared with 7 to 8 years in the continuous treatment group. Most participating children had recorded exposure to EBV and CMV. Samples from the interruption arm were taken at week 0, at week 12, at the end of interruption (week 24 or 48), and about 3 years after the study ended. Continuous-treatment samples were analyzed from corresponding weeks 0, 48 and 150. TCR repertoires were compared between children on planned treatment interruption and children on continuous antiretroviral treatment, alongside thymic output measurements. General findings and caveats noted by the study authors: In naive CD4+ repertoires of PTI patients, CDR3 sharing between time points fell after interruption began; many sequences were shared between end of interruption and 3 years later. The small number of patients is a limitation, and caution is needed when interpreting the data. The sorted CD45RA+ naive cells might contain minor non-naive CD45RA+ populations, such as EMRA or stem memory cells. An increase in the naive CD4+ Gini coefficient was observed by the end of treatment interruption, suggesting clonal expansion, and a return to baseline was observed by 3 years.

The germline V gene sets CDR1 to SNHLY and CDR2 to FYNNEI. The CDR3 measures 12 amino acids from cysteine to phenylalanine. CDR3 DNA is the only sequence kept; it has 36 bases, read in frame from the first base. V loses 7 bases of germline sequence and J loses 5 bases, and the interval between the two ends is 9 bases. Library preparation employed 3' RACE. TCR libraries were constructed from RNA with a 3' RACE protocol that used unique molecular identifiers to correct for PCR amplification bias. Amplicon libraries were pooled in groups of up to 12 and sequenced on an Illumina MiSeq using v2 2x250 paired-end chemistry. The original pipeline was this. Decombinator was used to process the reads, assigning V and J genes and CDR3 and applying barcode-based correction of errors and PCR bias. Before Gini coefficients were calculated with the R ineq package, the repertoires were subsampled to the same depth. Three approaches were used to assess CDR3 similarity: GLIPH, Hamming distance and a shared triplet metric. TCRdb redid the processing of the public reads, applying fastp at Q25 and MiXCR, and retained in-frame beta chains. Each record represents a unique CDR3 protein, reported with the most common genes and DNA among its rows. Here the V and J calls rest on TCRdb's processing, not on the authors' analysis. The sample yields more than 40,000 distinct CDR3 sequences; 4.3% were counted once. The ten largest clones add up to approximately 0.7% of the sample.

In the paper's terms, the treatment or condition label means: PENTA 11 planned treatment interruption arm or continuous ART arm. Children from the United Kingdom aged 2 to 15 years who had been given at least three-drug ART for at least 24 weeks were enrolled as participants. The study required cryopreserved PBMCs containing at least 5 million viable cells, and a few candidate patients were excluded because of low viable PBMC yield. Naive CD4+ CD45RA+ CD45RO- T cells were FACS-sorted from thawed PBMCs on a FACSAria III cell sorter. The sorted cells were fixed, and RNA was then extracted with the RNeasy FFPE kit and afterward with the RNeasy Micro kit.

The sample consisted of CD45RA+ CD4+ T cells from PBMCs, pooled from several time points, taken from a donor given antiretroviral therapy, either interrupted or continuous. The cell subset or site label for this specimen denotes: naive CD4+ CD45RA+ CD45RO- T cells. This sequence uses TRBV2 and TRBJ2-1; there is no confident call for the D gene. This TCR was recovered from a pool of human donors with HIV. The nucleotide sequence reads TGTGCCAGCACCTCACTCGACAATGAGCAGTTCTTC. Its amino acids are CASTSLDNEQFF.